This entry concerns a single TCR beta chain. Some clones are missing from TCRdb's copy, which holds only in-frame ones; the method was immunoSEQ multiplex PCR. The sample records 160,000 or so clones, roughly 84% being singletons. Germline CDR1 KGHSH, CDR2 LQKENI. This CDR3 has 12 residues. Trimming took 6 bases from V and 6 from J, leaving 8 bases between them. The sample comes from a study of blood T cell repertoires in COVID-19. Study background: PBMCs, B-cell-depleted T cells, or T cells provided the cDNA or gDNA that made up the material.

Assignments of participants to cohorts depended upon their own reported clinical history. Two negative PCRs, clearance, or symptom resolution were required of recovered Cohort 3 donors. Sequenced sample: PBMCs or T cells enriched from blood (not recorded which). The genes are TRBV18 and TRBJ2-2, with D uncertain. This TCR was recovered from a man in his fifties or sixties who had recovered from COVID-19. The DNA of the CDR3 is TGTGCCAGCTCGCGCCTATCCGGGGAGCTGTTTTTT. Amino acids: CASSRLSGELFF.